Each of the 2 T cell receptor beta chains below was sequenced from the same sample in a study. Cells sorted as Tregs were CD4+, CD25+ and CD127-/low. TCRdb reprocessed the 5' RACE reads with MiXCR, giving one entry per CDR3 protein. The repertoire holds under 45,000 distinct CDR3 sequences, with roughly 21% as singletons. Sequencing used Tregs sorted from blood. The origin of the receptors is a female donor with breast cancer.

This clonotype was seen repeatedly, ten times or more. The chain is built from TRBV5-1 and TRBJ2-1; unclear D gene. The CDR3 sequence is 11 residues long. The V and J ends lost 0 bases and 6 bases respectively, with 1 base between them. The germline gives CDR1 SGHRS, CDR2 YFSETQ. The CDR3: CASSLANEQFF. CDR3 bases: TGCGCCAGCAGCTTGGCCAATGAGCAGTTCTTC.

There are a few counts of this clonotype. The chain couples TRBV7-3 to TRBJ2-3; D is unresolved. Germline V gene sequence: CDR1 SGHTA, CDR2 FQGTGA. Trimming cost V 8 bases and J 4 bases, with 16 bases left between them. CDR3 length: 14 residues. The CDR3: CASGPSPGADTQYF. The CDR3 region has the DNA TGTGCCAGCGGCCCGTCCCCTGGGGCAGATACGCAGTATTTT.